The 21 T cell receptor beta chains below were found in one sample sequenced in a study of blood T cell repertoires in COVID-19. Data came from immunoSEQ multiplex PCR; TCRdb stores just in-frame clones and leaves some out. The repertoire consists of some 270,000 clones, with about 88% occurring once and the leading ten covering about 4.6%. The source material was peripheral blood. The receptors were gathered from a woman aged 40 to 49 who had recovered from COVID-19.

The V call is TRBV11-2, the J call TRBJ2-7, with 11 positions matching TRBD2. CDR3 size: 14 residues. Trimming cost V 7 bases and J 6 bases; bases outside gene matches: 8. The germline V gene encodes CDR1 SGHAT and CDR2 FQNNGV. CDR3 loop: CASIDLAGGPEQYV. The CDR3 DNA reads as TGTGCCAGCATCGACCTAGCGGGAGGACCCGAGCAGTACGTC.

This chain connects TRBV7-2 to TRBJ2-1; 8 bases map to TRBD2. CDR3 size: 18 residues. CDR1 is SGHTA and CDR2 is FQGNSA in the germline V gene. V dropped 1 base and J dropped 5; count of bases not matched to a gene: 13. CDR3 coding DNA: TGTGCCAGCAGCTTAGTAGGGTCGGCGGGAGGAGTCCACAATGAGCAGTTCTTC. Translating it yields CASSLVGSAGGVHNEQFF.

The chain links TRBV9 to TRBJ2-2, with D maybe TRBD2 (5 bases). Trimming removed 3 bases at V and 4 bases at J, with 19 bases between. Germline values: CDR1 SGDLS, CDR2 YYNGEE. The CDR3 totals 17 residues. The CDR3 coding sequence is TGTGCCAGCAGCGCTCCCACCGGTACTAGTTCCACCGGGGAGCTGTTTTTT. Its translation: CASSAPTGTSSTGELFF.

The chain couples TRBV7-8 to TRBJ1-1; TRBD1 matches at 8 bases. The V gene end was trimmed by 7 bases and the J gene end by 3 bases; junction bases not matched to a gene: 4. The CDR3 sequence is 13 residues long. Germline V lookup: CDR1 SGHVS, CDR2 FQNEAQ. CDR3 region: CASTQDRDTEAFF. Here the CDR3 DNA reads TGTGCCAGCACACAGGACAGGGACACTGAAGCTTTCTTT.

The J gene is TRBJ2-1, the V gene TRBV2, with D possibly matching TRBD2 (6 bases). CDR1 SNHLY and CDR2 FYNNEI come from the germline V gene. The CDR3 has 14 amino acids. Trimming took 8 bases from V and 7 from J, leaving 18 bases between them. DNA of the CDR3: TGTGCCAGCCTCCTAGCGACGGTTAAGAATGAGCAGTTCTTC. Translation gives CASLLATVKNEQFF.

This chain connects TRBV5-6 to TRBJ2-1; TRBD2 aligns across 16 bases. Germline values: CDR1 SGHDT, CDR2 YYEEEE. The CDR3 covers 16 residues. The ends lost 3 bases at V and 8 bases at J; junction bases unmatched: 5. In DNA, the CDR3 is TGTGCCAGCAGCTATGGGACTAGCGGGGGGGCCGATGAGCAGTTCTTC. This translates into CASSYGTSGGADEQFF.

V is TRBV3-1 (or the pseudogene TRBV3-2) and J is TRBJ1-1; 7 bases match TRBD1. CDR3 size: 15 residues. J lost 0 bases, V lost 4 bases, and 5 bases had no gene match. The V gene's germline CDR1 is LGHDT and CDR2 YNNKEL (reference sequence). The DNA for the CDR3 is TGTGCCAGCAGCCCAAGGACAGGACTGAACACTGAAGCTTTCTTT. Protein product: CASSPRTGLNTEAFF.

This rearrangement joins TRBV19 to TRBJ2-1, with TRBD2 identical over 11 bases. The CDR3 is made up of 18 amino acids. V shed 4 bases and J 2 bases; nucleotides not matched to a gene: 10. Germline V gives CDR1 LNHDA, CDR2 SQIVND (reference sequence). The CDR3 sequence: CASSRQTSGSTPYNEQFF. The CDR3 coding sequence is TGTGCCAGTAGTAGGCAAACTAGCGGGAGTACCCCCTACAATGAGCAGTTCTTC.

This chain links TRBV5-4 with TRBJ1-1; no definite D call. The ends were cut back, 3 bases at V and 2 bases at J, with 11 bases in the middle. The CDR3 loop spans 14 amino acids. Per the germline V gene, CDR1 is SGHNT and CDR2 is YYREEE (reference sequence). CDR3 sequence reads: CASSSARGNTEAFF. The CDR3 DNA is TGTGCCAGCAGCTCGGCCAGAGGTAACACTGAAGCTTTCTTT.

The rearrangement links TRBV6-2 or TRBV6-3 to TRBJ1-1, with D perhaps matching TRBD1 (6 bases). Trimming cost V 2 bases and J 4 bases, with 11 bases left between them. Germline V lookup: CDR1 MNHEY, CDR2 SVGEGT. The CDR3 has 14 residues. The CDR3 loop reads CASSYARGTTEAFF. The CDR3 DNA reads TGTGCCAGCAGTTACGCCAGGGGTACCACTGAAGCTTTCTTT.

The rearrangement joins TRBV7-9 to TRBJ2-1, with a possible D match to TRBD2 (6 bases). The CDR3 contains 14 residues. Per the germline V gene, CDR1 is SEHNR and CDR2 is FQNEAQ (reference sequence). V lost 5 bases to trimming and J lost 3 bases, with 11 bases between them. The DNA for the CDR3 is TGTGCCAGCAGCCCGGGACTCCTCTACAATGAGCAGTTCTTC. It specifies CASSPGLLYNEQFF.

The chain combines TRBV18 with TRBJ2-3, with D possibly being TRBD1 (6 bases). The CDR3 extends over 15 amino acids. The V end lost 1 base, the J end lost 1 base, and 9 bases lay between the germline ends. Germline V gives CDR1 KGHSH, CDR2 LQKENI. Written as DNA, the CDR3 is TGTGCCAGCTCACCACAACAGGGCGGCACAGATACGCAGTATTTT. Translated: CASSPQQGGTDTQYF.

The chain joins TRBV5-5 to TRBJ2-2; D is undetermined. V was clipped by 2 bases and J by 4 bases, with 12 bases between them. Germline loops: CDR1 SGHKS, CDR2 YYEKEE (reference sequence). The CDR3 covers 15 residues. The CDR3 region has the DNA TGTGCCAGCAGCTTTATCGAGTCCTTCACCGGGGAGCTGTTTTTT. Residues: CASSFIESFTGELFF.

The chain couples TRBV10-3 to TRBJ2-2; 7 nucleotides match TRBD2. The germline gives CDR1 ENHRY, CDR2 SYGVKD. Trimming took 2 bases from V and 2 from J; bases not matched to a gene: 8. The CDR3 has 17 amino acids. The chain's CDR3 is CAISEPRGLSNTGELFF. The CDR3 DNA follows: TGTGCCATCAGTGAGCCCCGGGGACTAAGCAACACCGGGGAGCTGTTTTTT.

The rearrangement links TRBV5-4 to TRBJ2-5; D perhaps matches TRBD1 (6 bases). Germline CDR1 is SGHNT and CDR2 is YYREEE (reference sequence). Trimming stripped 2 bases from V and 4 bases from J, with 15 bases between. The CDR3 sequence is 15 residues long. The CDR3: CASSFEGGGRETQYF. In DNA, the CDR3 is TGTGCCAGCAGCTTTGAGGGTGGGGGCCGAGAGACCCAGTACTTC.

The genes are TRBV5-6 and TRBJ1-2; D unresolved. V was cut by 2 bases and J by 2 bases, with 16 bases left in between. The CDR3 totals 16 residues. CDR1 is SGHDT, CDR2 YYEEEE, per germline. This CDR3 reads CASSFTKHGRNYGYTF. Written as DNA, the CDR3 is TGTGCCAGCAGCTTCACAAAACATGGCAGGAACTATGGCTACACCTTC.

The chain employs TRBV9 and TRBJ1-2; a possible D gene is TRBD1 (5 bases). In germline, CDR1 is SGDLS, CDR2 YYNGEE. The CDR3 is made up of 16 amino acids. Trimming took 0 bases from V and 4 from J, leaving 16 bases between them. This chain's CDR3 is CASSVAVGAGTYGYTF. CDR3 DNA sequence: TGTGCCAGCAGCGTAGCTGTAGGGGCAGGTACCTATGGCTACACCTTC.

This clone was observed a handful of times. The chain recombines TRBV6-2 or TRBV6-3 with TRBJ2-7, with TRBD1 matching 9 bases. Germline V lookup: CDR1 MNHEY, CDR2 SVGEGT. Losses at the gene ends were 1 base for V and 4 bases for J; bases not matched to a gene: 2. There are 14 residues in the CDR3. The CDR3 coding sequence is TGTGCCAGCAGTTACTTGGGGACAGGGTACGAGCAGTACGTC. This translates into CASSYLGTGYEQYV.

For the CDR3, the DNA is TGTGCCAGCTCACCAAAGACAGGGGCCCAAGAGACCCAGTACTTC. Amino acids: CASSPKTGAQETQYF. The chain joins TRBV18 to TRBJ2-5; TRBD1 matches 8 bases. Germline assignment: CDR1 KGHSH and CDR2 LQKENI. J was trimmed by 1 base and V by 2 bases; bases with no gene match: 3. The CDR3 is 15 amino acids.

The rearrangement uses TRBV30 and TRBJ1-2; the D gene is possibly TRBD1 (6 bases). The ends were cut back, 3 bases at V and 3 bases at J, with 11 bases in the middle. The germline V gene encodes CDR1 GTSNPN and CDR2 SVGIG (reference sequence). The CDR3 runs 13 residues. The CDR3 nucleotides read TGTGCCTGGAGGAGGGGGTTCGACTATGGCTACACCTTC. Translation gives CAWRRGFDYGYTF.

The gene calls are TRBV27 and TRBJ1-6; the D is unclear. Trimming removed 5 bases at V and 0 bases at J, with 23 bases between. Germline V lookup: CDR1 MNHEY, CDR2 SMNVEV (reference sequence). The CDR3 spans 20 residues. The CDR3 region is CASSTTPYWDTSSYNSPLHF. CDR3 bases: TGTGCCAGCAGTACAACCCCCTACTGGGATACTAGCTCCTATAATTCACCCCTCCACTTT.